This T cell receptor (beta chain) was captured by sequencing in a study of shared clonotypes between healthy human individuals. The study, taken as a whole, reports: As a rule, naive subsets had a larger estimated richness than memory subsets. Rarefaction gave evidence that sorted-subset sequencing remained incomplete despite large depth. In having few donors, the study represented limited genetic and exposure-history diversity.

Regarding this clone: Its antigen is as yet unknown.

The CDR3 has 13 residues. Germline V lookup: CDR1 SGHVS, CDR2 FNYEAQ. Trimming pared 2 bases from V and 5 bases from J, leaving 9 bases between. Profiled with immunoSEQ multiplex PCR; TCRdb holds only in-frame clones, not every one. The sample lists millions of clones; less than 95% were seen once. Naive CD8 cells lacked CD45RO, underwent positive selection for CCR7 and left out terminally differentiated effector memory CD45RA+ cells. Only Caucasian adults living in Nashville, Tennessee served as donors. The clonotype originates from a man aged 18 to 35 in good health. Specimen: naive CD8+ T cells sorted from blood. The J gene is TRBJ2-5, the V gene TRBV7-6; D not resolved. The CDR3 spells CASSLRVAETQYF. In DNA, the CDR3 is TGTGCCAGCAGCTTAAGGGTAGCTGAGACCCAGTACTTC.